This T cell receptor (beta chain) was recorded in a study of OX40 agonist ivuxolimab in advanced cancers. Study background: At approximately 83% male, the cohort had a mean age of about 60 years, ranging from roughly 20 to 85. Study-wide points: Fewer expanded clones were found on average in CD4+ than in CD8+ T cells. Antigen targets of the expanded peripheral T cells went undetermined. Among the nonresponders, some also had low normalized T-cell clonal expansion.

A note on this clone: Its target is not known.

Clones were read by immunoSEQ multiplex PCR, and TCRdb kept only the in-frame ones, dropping some. This table has roughly 60,000 clones, roughly 89% appearing once. V was shortened by 4 bases and J by 2 bases, with 8 bases between the two germline ends. The V gene's germline CDR1 is SGDLS and CDR2 YYNGEE. The CDR3 runs 13 residues. The sequenced sample was CD4+ or CD8+ T cells sorted from blood, obtained in a trial of the OX40 agonist ivuxolimab. The receptor was isolated from an adult with an advanced solid tumor such as melanoma, head and neck, liver or kidney cancer. The J gene is TRBJ2-3, the V gene TRBV9; no clear D gene. CDR3 sequence: CASSMGLTDTQYF. The CDR3 DNA reads TGTGCCAGCAGCATGGGTCTCACAGATACGCAGTATTTT.